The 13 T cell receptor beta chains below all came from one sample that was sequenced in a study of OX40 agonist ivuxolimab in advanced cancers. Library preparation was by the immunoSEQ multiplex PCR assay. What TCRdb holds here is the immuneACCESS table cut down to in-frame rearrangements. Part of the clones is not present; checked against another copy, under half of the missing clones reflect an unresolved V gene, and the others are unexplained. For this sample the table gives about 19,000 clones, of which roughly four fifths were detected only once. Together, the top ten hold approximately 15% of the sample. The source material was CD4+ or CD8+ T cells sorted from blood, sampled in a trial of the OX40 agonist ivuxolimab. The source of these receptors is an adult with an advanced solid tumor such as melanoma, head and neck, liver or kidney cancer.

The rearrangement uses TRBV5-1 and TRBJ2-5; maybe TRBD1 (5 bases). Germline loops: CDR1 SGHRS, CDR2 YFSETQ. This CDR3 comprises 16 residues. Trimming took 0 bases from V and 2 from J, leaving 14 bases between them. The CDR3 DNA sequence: TGCGCCAGCAGCTTGGCGCCGGGTAGGGGACAAGAGACCCAGTACTTC. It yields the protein CASSLAPGRGQETQYF.

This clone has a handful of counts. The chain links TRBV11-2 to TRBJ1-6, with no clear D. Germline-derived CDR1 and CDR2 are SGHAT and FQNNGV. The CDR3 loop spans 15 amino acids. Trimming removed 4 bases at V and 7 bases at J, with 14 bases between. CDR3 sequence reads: CASSSLRGKNSPLHF. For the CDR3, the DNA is TGTGCCAGCAGCTCGCTCCGGGGTAAAAATTCACCCCTCCACTTT. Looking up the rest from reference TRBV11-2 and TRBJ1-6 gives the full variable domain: EAGVAQSPRYKIIEKRQSVAFWCNPISGHATLYWYQQILGQGPKLLIQFQNNGVVDDSQLPKDRFSAERLKGVDSTLKIQPAKLEDSAVYLCASSSLRGKNSPLHFGNGTRLTVT.

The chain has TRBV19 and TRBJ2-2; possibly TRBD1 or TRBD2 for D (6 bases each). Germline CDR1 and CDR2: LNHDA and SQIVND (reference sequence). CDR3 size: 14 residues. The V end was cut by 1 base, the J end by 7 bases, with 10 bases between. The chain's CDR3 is CASSIAGASGELFF. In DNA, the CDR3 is TGTGCCAGTAGTATAGCGGGGGCGAGCGGGGAGCTGTTTTTT.

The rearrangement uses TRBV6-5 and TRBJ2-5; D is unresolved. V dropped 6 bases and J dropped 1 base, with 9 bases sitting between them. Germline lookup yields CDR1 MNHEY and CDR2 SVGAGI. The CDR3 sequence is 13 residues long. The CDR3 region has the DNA TGTGCCAGCAGCCCAGAGTTCCAAGAGACCCAGTACTTC. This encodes CASSPEFQETQYF.

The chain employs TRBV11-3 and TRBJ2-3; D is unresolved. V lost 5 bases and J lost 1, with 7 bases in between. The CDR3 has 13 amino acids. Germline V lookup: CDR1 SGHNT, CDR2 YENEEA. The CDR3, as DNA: TGTGCCAGCAGCCCGCACGGCACAGATACGCAGTATTTT. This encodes CASSPHGTDTQYF. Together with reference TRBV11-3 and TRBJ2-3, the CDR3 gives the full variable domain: EAGVVQSPRYKIIEKKQPVAFWCNPISGHNTLYWYLQNLGQGPELLIRYENEEAVDDSQLPKDRFSAERLKGVDSTLKIQPAELGDSAVYLCASSPHGTDTQYFGPGTRLTVL.

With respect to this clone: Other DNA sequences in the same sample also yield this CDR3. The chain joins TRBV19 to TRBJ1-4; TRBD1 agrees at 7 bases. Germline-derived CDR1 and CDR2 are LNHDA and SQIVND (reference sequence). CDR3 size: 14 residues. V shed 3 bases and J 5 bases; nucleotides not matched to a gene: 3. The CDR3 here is CASSIRGGNEKLFF. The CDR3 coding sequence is TGTGCCAGTAGTATCCGAGGGGGCAATGAAAAACTGTTTTTT.

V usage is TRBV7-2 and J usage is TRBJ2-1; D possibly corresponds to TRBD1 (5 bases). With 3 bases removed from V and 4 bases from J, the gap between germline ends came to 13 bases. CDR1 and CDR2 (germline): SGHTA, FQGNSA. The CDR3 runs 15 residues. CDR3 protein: CASSLGQLVYNEQFF. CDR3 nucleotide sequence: TGTGCCAGCAGCTTGGGGCAGTTAGTATACAATGAGCAGTTCTTC.

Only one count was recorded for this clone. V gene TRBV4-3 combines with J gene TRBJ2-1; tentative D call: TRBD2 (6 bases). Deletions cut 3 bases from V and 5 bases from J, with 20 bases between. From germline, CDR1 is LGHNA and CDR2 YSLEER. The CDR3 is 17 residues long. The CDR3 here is CASSHVAAGSGNNEQFF. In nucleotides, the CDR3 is TGCGCCAGCAGCCACGTAGCGGCGGGGAGTGGGAACAATGAGCAGTTCTTC.

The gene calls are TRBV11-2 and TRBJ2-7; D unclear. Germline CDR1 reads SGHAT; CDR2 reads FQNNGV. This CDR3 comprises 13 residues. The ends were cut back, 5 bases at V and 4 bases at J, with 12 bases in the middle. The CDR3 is CASSPSDGYEQYF. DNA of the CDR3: TGTGCCAGCAGCCCCTCGGATGGTTACGAGCAGTACTTC.

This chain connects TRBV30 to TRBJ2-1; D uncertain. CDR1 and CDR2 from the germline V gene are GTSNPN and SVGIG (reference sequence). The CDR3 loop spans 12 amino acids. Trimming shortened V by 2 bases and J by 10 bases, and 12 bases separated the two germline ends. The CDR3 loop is CAWSRRPGEQFF. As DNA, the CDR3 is TGTGCCTGGAGTCGACGTCCCGGAGAGCAGTTCTTC.

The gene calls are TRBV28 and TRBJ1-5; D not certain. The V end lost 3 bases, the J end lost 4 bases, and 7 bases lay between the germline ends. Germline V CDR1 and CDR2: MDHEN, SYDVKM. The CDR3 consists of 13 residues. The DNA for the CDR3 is TGTGCCAGCAGTTTTCCTGGGAATCAGCCCCAGCATTTT. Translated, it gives CASSFPGNQPQHF.

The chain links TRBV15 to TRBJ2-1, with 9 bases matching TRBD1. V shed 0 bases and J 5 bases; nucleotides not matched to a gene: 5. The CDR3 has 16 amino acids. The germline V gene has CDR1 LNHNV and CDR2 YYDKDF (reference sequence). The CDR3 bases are TGTGCCACCAGCAGAGAGACAGGGGGGTGGCACAATGAGCAGTTCTTC. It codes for CATSRETGGWHNEQFF.

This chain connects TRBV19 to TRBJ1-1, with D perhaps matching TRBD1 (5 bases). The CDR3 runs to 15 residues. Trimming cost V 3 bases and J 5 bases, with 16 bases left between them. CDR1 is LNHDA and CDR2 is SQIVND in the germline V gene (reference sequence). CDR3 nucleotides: TGTGCCAGTAGTATCATGGCAGGGAAGGCTACTGAAGCTTTCTTT. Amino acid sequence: CASSIMAGKATEAFF.